These 16 T cell receptor beta chains came from one sample sequenced in a study of shared clonotypes between healthy human individuals. Measured with immunoSEQ multiplex PCR; TCRdb has only the in-frame clones, and not every one. The top ten hold around 0.33% of the sample, which has fewer than 1.6 million clones, 98% seen once. The sample consisted of naive CD4+ T cells sorted from blood. As to subset: CD45RA+ positively selected. These receptors originate from a man aged 25-45 years in good health.

This sequence joins TRBV5-1 and TRBJ2-7, with a tentative D call TRBD2 (6 bases). Germline CDR1 reads SGHRS; CDR2 reads YFSETQ. Trimming stripped 4 bases from V and 3 bases from J, with 23 bases between. The CDR3 extends over 17 amino acids. CDR3 residues: CASSTTSGTPSNYEQYF. As DNA, the CDR3 is TGCGCCAGCAGCACGACTTCCGGGACTCCATCAAACTACGAGCAGTACTTC.

V is TRBV7-9 and J is TRBJ2-1, with 13 bases fitting TRBD2. The CDR3 runs 17 residues. The trim removed 5 bases at V and 2 bases at J, leaving 6 bases unmatched. CDR1 and CDR2 from the germline V gene are SEHNR and FQNEAQ (reference sequence). CDR3 region: CASSPRLAGGPYNEQFF. CDR3 DNA sequence: TGTGCCAGCAGCCCGCGACTAGCGGGAGGACCCTACAATGAGCAGTTCTTC.

The rearrangement uses TRBV5-6 and TRBJ1-2; D not certain. Germline loops: CDR1 SGHDT, CDR2 YYEEEE. V was shortened by 1 base and J by 0 bases, with 7 bases between the two germline ends. The CDR3 has 14 residues. CDR3 in DNA: TGTGCCAGCAGCTTGATTGGCTCTAACTATGGCTACACCTTC. It codes for CASSLIGSNYGYTF.

The chain couples TRBV28 to TRBJ2-7, with D possibly being TRBD2 (5 bases). The germline V and J ends were trimmed by 5 bases and 0 bases, with 26 bases remaining between them. Germline V gene lookup returns CDR1 MDHEN and CDR2 SYDVKM. The CDR3 is 19 amino acids. This CDR3 reads CASSGRGWGFLGSSYEQYF. DNA of the CDR3: TGTGCCAGCAGTGGTCGCGGGTGGGGATTCTTGGGAAGCTCCTACGAGCAGTACTTC.

The chain uses TRBV20-1 and TRBJ2-1; D gene unclear. Trimming left V 3 bases short and J 7 bases short, with 7 bases between. The CDR3 is 11 residues long. Germline CDR1 reads DFQATT; CDR2 reads SNEGSKA (reference sequence). The CDR3 sequence is CSASLKNEQFF. The CDR3 bases are TGCAGTGCTAGTTTAAAGAATGAGCAGTTCTTC.

This sequence joins TRBV18 and TRBJ2-3; 8 bases match TRBD1. J was trimmed by 0 bases and V by 6 bases; bases with no gene match: 5. The CDR3 totals 15 residues. Per germline, CDR1 KGHSH and CDR2 LQKENI. The DNA of the CDR3 is TGTGCCAGCTCGGCAGGACAGGGAAGCACAGATACGCAGTATTTT. This translates into CASSAGQGSTDTQYF.

The chain joins TRBV2 to TRBJ1-4; 8 nucleotides align to TRBD1. Germline V gene sequence: CDR1 SNHLY, CDR2 FYNNEI. The CDR3 sequence is 13 residues long. The junction had 8 bases not matched to a gene; V was cut back by 6 bases and J by 11 bases. CDR3 DNA: TGTGCCAGCAGCCCACAGGGGGTTGAGAAACTGTTTTTT. Translation gives CASSPQGVEKLFF.

This clone was picked up one time. The V call is TRBV7-9, the J call TRBJ2-7; 8 bases fit TRBD1. The CDR3 runs 16 residues. Germline V gives CDR1 SEHNR, CDR2 FQNEAQ (reference sequence). The J segment lost 0 bases and the V segment lost 7 bases, leaving 11 bases of the junction unmatched. The CDR3 sequence is CASISVGGQASYEQYF. The DNA of the CDR3 is TGTGCCAGCATCTCAGTGGGGGGACAGGCCTCCTACGAGCAGTACTTC.

The rearrangement uses TRBV6-6 and TRBJ2-7; possibly TRBD1 for D (6 bases). Germline V gene data show CDR1 as MNHNY and CDR2 as SVGAGI (reference sequence). Trimming pared 2 bases from V and 7 bases from J, leaving 12 bases between. This CDR3 region has 13 residues. In DNA, the CDR3 is TGTGCCAGCAGTTACGAGGACAGTCAGGAGCAGTACTTC. This sequence encodes CASSYEDSQEQYF.

The genes are TRBV7-9 and TRBJ2-5; D gene unclear. Germline lookup yields CDR1 SEHNR and CDR2 FQNEAQ (reference sequence). V lost 5 bases, J lost 4 bases, and 8 bases lay in between. The CDR3 is 12 amino acids. The CDR3 sequence is CASSHTLETQYF. The CDR3 region has the DNA TGTGCCAGCAGCCACACACTAGAGACCCAGTACTTC.

The CDR3 sequence is CASSPDRIANEQFF. The CDR3 bases are TGCGCCAGCAGCCCGGACAGGATCGCGAATGAGCAGTTCTTC. V usage is TRBV5-1 and J usage is TRBJ2-1, with 7 positions matching TRBD1. The germline V gene encodes CDR1 SGHRS and CDR2 YFSETQ. This CDR3 comprises 14 residues. The ends lost 4 bases at V and 7 bases at J; junction bases unmatched: 8.

The chain combines TRBV10-3 with TRBJ1-1, with D possibly TRBD1 on 5 matching bases. Germline assignment: CDR1 ENHRY and CDR2 SYGVKD. Trimming stripped 3 bases from V and 3 bases from J, with 8 bases between. The CDR3 covers 13 residues. CDR3 nucleotide sequence: TGTGCCATCAGTGATAGCAGGGACACTGAAGCTTTCTTT. Translation gives CAISDSRDTEAFF.

The gene calls are TRBV11-3 and TRBJ1-4, with D possibly TRBD1 on 5 matching bases. Trimming removed 3 bases from V and 3 bases from J, with 11 bases in between. This CDR3 has 15 residues. Germline values: CDR1 SGHNT, CDR2 YENEEA. The CDR3 is CASSFSSGPNEKLFF. CDR3 sequence (DNA): TGTGCCAGCAGCTTTTCATCAGGGCCTAATGAAAAACTGTTTTTT. Filled out from reference TRBV11-3 and TRBJ1-4, the complete variable domain reads EAGVVQSPRYKIIEKKQPVAFWCNPISGHNTLYWYLQNLGQGPELLIRYENEEAVDDSQLPKDRFSAERLKGVDSTLKIQPAELGDSAVYLCASSFSSGPNEKLFFGSGTQLSVL.

DNA for the CDR3: TGTGCCAGCAAGCTAGCGGGTCGCACAGATACGCAGTATTTT. Residues: CASKLAGRTDTQYF. The chain couples TRBV11-2 to TRBJ2-3, with TRBD2 matching over 8 bases. V lost 7 bases, J lost 1 base, and 4 bases stayed unmatched. From germline, CDR1 is SGHAT and CDR2 FQNNGV. The CDR3 totals 14 residues. The full variable domain, in which reference TRBV11-2 and TRBJ2-3 provide the parts outside the CDR3, is EAGVAQSPRYKIIEKRQSVAFWCNPISGHATLYWYQQILGQGPKLLIQFQNNGVVDDSQLPKDRFSAERLKGVDSTLKIQPAKLEDSAVYLCASKLAGRTDTQYFGPGTRLTVL.

This chain links TRBV28 with TRBJ2-6; no clear D. From germline, CDR1 is MDHEN and CDR2 SYDVKM. V lost 6 bases and J lost 0, with 9 bases in between. The CDR3 totals 15 residues. CDR3 residues: CASSLRLSGANVLTF. The CDR3 coding sequence is TGTGCCAGCAGCCTACGGCTCTCTGGGGCCAACGTCCTGACTTTC.

Comments on this clone: Other DNA sequences in the sample encode the same CDR3. This chain connects TRBV5-1 to TRBJ1-1; D gene unclear. The germline CDR1 and CDR2 sequences are SGHRS and YFSETQ. Trimming took off 0 bases at V and 2 bases at J, with 8 bases between the two ends. There are 14 residues in the CDR3. The CDR3 sequence: CASSLDRPNTEAFF. The CDR3 DNA follows: TGCGCCAGCAGCTTGGACCGGCCTAACACTGAAGCTTTCTTT.